The clone carrying this T cell receptor beta chain was observed once. Profiled with immunoSEQ multiplex PCR; TCRdb holds only in-frame clones, not every one. The sample includes about 40,000 clones, around 87% of them seen just once. Sampling times: baseline, cycle 4 day 1, cycle 7 day 1. CDR1 is SNHLY and CDR2 is FYNNEI in the germline V gene. CDR3 length: 13 residues. V was pared by 8 bases and J by 4 bases, with 11 bases between. This specimen belongs to a study of OX40 agonist ivuxolimab in advanced cancers. This receptor was taken from an adult with an advanced solid tumor such as melanoma, head and neck, liver or kidney cancer. V and J are TRBV2 and TRBJ1-4; a possible D gene is TRBD1 (5 bases). Specimen: CD4+ or CD8+ T cells sorted from blood, collected in a trial of the OX40 agonist ivuxolimab. CDR3 residues: CASGGVDNEKLFF. For the CDR3, the DNA is TGTGCCAGCGGGGGGGTCGATAATGAAAAACTGTTTTTT.